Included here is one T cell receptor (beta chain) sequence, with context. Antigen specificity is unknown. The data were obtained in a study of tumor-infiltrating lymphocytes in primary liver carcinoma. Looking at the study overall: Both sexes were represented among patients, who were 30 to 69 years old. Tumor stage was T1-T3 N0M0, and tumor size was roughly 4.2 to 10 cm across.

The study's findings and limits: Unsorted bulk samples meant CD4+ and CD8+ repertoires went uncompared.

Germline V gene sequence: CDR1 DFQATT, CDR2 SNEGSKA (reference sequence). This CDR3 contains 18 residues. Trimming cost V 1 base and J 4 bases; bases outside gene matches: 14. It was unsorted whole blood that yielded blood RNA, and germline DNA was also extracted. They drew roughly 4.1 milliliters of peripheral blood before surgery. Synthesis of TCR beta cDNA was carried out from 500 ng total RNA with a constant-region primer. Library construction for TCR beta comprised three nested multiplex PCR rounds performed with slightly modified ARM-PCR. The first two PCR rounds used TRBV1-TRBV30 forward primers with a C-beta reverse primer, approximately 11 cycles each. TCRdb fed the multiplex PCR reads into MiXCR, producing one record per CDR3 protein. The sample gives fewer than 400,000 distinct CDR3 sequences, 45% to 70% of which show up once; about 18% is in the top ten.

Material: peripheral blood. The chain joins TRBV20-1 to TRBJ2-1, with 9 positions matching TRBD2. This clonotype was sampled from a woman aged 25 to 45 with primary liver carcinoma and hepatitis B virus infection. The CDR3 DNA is TGCAGTGCTAGAGTCCTACTCCCTGGACTAGCGCCTTACAATGAGCAGTTCTTC. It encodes CSARVLLPGLAPYNEQFF.